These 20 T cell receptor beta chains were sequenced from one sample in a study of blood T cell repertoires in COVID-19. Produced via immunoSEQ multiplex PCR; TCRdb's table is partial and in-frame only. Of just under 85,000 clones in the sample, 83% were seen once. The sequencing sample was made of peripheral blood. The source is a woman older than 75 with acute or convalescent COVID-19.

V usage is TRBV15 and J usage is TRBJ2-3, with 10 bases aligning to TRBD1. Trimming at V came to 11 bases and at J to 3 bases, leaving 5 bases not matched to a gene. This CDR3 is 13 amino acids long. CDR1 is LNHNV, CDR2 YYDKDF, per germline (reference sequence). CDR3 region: CASRQGATDTQYF. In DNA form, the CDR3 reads TGTGCCTCACGACAGGGGGCAACAGATACGCAGTATTTT.

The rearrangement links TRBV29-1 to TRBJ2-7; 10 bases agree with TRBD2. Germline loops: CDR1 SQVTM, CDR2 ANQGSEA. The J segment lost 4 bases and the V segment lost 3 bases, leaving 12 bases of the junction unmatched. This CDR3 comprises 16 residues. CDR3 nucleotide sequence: TGCAGCGTTGATAACAGGGTTCTAGCGGGAGTGTACGAGCAGTACTTC. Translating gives CSVDNRVLAGVYEQYF.

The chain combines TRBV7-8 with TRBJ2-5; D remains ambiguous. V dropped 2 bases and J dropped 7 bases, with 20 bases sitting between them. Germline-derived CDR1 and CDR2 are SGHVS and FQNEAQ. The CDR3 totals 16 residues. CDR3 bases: TGTGCCAGCAGCTTAACGCGCTACCCAAATCCGCGGACCCAGTACTTC. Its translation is CASSLTRYPNPRTQYF.

The CDR3 spells CASSRTSGGYTGELFF. CDR3 nucleotides: TGTGCCAGCAGCCGGACTAGCGGGGGGTACACCGGGGAGCTGTTTTTT. The chain links TRBV5-6 to TRBJ2-2; 14 bases align to TRBD2. V trimming: 4 bases; J trimming: 3 bases; junction bases outside the gene matches: 2. In germline, CDR1 is SGHDT, CDR2 YYEEEE. The CDR3 is made up of 16 amino acids.

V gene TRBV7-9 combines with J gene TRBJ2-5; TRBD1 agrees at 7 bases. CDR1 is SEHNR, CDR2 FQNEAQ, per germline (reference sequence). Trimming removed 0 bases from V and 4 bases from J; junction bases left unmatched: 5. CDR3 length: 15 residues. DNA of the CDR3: TGTGCCAGCAGCTTAGCAAGGGGGCTTGGAGAGACCCAGTACTTC. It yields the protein CASSLARGLGETQYF.

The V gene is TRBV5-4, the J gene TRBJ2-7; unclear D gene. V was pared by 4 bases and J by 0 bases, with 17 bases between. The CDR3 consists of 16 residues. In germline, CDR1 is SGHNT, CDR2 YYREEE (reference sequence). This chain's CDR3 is CASSRASDSSSYEQYF. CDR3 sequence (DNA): TGTGCCAGCAGCCGTGCGAGCGACTCAAGCTCCTACGAGCAGTACTTC.

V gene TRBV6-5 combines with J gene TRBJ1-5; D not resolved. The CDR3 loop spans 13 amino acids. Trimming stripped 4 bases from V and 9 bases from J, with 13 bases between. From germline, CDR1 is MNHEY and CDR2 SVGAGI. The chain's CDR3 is CASSSGVGLPQHF. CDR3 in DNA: TGTGCCAGCAGTTCCGGAGTAGGTCTGCCCCAGCATTTT.

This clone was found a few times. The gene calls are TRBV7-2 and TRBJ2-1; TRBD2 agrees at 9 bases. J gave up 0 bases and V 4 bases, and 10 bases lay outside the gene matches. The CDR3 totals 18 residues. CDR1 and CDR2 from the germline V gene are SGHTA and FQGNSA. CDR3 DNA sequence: TGTGCCAGCAGCTCGCTAGCGGGACTCGGAAGCTCCTACAATGAGCAGTTCTTC. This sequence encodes CASSSLAGLGSSYNEQFF.

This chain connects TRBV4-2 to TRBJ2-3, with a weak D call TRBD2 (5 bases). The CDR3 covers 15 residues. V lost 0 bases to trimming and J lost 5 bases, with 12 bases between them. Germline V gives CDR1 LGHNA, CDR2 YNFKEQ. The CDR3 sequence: CASSQDGVRKDTQYF. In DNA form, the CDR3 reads TGTGCCAGCAGCCAAGACGGGGTTCGGAAAGATACGCAGTATTTT.

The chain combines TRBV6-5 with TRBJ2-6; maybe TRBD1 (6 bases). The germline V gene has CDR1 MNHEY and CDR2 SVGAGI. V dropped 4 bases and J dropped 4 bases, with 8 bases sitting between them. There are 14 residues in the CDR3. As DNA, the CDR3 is TGTGCCAGCAGTTCGGGACACGGGGCCAACGTCCTGACTTTC. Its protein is CASSSGHGANVLTF.

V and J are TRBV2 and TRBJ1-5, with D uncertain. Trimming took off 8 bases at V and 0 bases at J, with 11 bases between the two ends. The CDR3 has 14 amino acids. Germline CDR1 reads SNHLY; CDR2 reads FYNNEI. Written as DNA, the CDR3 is TGTGCCAGCGGAGGCAGGAATAGCAATCAGCCCCAGCATTTT. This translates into CASGGRNSNQPQHF.

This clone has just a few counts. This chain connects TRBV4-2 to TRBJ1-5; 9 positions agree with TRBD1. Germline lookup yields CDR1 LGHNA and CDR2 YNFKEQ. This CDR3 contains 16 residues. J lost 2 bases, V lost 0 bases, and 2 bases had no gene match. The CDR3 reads CASSQEWTGGNQPQHF. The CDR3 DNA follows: TGTGCCAGCAGCCAAGAATGGACAGGGGGCAATCAGCCCCAGCATTTT.

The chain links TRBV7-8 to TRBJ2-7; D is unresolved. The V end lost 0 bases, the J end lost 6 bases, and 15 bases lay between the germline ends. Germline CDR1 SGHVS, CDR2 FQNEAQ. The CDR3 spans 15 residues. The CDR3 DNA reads TGTGCCAGCAGCTTAGCGGAGCTTTTGGCTTCCGAGCAGTACTTC. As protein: CASSLAELLASEQYF.

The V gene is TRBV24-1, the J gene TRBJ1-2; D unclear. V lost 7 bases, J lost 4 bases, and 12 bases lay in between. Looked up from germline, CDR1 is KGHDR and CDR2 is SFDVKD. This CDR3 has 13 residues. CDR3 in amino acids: CATSSGELYGYTF. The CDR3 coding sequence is TGTGCCACCAGCTCTGGGGAGCTCTATGGCTACACCTTC.

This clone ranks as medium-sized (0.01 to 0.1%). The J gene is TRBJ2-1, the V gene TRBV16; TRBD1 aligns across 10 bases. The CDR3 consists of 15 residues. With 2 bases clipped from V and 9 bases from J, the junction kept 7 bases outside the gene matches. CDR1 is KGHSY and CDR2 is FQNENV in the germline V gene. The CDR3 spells CASSQPDRGLGEQFF. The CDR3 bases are TGTGCCAGCAGCCAACCCGACAGGGGGCTGGGTGAGCAGTTCTTC.

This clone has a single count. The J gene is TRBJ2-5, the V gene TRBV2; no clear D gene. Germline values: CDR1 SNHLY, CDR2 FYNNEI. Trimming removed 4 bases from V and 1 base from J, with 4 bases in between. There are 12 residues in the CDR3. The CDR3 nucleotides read TGTGCCAGCAGTGTGGCCCAAGAGACCCAGTACTTC. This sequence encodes CASSVAQETQYF.

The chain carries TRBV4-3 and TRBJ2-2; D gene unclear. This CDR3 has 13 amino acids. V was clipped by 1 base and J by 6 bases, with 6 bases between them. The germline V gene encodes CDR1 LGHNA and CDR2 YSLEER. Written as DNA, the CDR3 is TGCGCCAGCAGCCAAGCTAATCCCGGGGAGCTGTTTTTT. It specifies CASSQANPGELFF.

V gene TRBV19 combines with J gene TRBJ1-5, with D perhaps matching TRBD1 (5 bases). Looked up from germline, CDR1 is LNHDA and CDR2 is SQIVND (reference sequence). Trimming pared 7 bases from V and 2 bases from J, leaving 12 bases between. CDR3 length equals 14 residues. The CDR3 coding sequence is TGTGCCAGTAAAGGAGGGGCCGGCAATCAGCCCCAGCATTTT. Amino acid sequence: CASKGGAGNQPQHF.

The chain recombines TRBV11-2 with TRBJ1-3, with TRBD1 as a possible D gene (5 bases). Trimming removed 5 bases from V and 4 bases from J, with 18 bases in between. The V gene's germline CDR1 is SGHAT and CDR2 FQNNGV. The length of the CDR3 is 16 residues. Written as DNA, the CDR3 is TGTGCCAGCAGCGCCGGGACTTGGAGGTCCGGAAACACCATATATTTT. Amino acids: CASSAGTWRSGNTIYF.

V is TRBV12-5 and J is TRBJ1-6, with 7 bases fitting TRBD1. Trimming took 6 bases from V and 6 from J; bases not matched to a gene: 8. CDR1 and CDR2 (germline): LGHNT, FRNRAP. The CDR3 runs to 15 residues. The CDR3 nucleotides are TGTGCTAGTGGCAACGGACAGGCGATTAATTCACCCCTCCACTTT. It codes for CASGNGQAINSPLHF. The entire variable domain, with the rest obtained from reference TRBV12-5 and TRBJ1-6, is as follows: DARVTQTPRHKVTEMGQEVTMRCQPILGHNTVFWYRQTMMQGLELLAYFRNRAPLDDSGMPKDRFSAEMPDATLATLKIQPSEPRDSAVYFCASGNGQAINSPLHFGNGTRLTVT.